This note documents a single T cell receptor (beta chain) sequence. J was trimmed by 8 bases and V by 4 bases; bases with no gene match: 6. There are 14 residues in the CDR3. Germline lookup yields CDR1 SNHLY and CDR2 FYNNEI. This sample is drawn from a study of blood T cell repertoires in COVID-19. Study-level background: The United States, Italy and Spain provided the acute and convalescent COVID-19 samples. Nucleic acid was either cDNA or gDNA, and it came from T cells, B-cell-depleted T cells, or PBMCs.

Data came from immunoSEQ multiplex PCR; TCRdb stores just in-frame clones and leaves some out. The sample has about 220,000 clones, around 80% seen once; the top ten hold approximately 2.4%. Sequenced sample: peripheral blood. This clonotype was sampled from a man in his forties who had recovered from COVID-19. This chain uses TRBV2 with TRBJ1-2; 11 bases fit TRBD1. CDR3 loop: CASSVDRGLEGYTF. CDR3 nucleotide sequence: TGTGCCAGCAGTGTGGACAGGGGGCTGGAGGGCTACACCTTC.